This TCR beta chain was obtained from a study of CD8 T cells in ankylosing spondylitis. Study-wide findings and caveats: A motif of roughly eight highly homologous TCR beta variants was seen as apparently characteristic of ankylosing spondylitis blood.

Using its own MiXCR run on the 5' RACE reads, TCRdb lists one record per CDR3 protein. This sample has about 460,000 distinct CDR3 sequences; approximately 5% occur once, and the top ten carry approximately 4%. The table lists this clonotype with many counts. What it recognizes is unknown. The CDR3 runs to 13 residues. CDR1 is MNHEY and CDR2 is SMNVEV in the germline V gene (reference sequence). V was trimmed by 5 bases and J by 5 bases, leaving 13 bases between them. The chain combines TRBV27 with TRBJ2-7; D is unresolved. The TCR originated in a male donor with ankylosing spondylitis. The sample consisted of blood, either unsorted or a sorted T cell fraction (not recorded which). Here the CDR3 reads CASSTRTRNEQYF. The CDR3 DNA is TGTGCCAGCAGTACCAGAACAAGGAACGAGCAGTACTTC.